The 23 T cell receptor beta chains presented below share a single source sample, sequenced in a study of T cells in Graves' hyperthyroidism and ophthalmopathy. TCR beta CDR3 regions were amplified from RNA transcripts. Researchers ran a first-round RT-PCR on the TCR CDR3 using the HTBI primer set. TCRdb analysed the multiplex PCR reads with MiXCR anew, one entry per CDR3 protein. The sample consists of around 690,000 distinct CDR3 sequences, approximately 15% of them appearing once. Specimen: blood. These receptors all stem from a man aged 45-60 years with Graves' hyperthyroidism.

This clonotype showed up many times. The chain couples TRBV30 to TRBJ1-2; possibly TRBD1 for D (5 bases). Trimming removed 2 bases from V and 7 bases from J, with 20 bases in between. The germline V gene has CDR1 GTSNPN and CDR2 SVGIG (reference sequence). The CDR3 is 15 amino acids. CDR3 loop: CAWSTPGLYTLGYTF. The DNA for the CDR3 is TGTGCCTGGAGTACCCCAGGGCTATATACCCTTGGCTACACCTTC.

This clonotype has a handful of counts. CDR3 amino acids: CATRVPTGELFF. DNA of the CDR3: TGTGCTACACGGGTACCCACCGGGGAGCTGTTTTTT. V and J are TRBV11-1 and TRBJ2-2; unclear D gene. Germline V gene lookup returns CDR1 SGHAT and CDR2 FQDESV (reference sequence). The CDR3 is 12 residues long.

The chain joins TRBV27 to TRBJ2-7; maybe TRBD1 (5 bases). Trimming stripped 5 bases from V and 3 bases from J, with 17 bases between. Germline V gene data show CDR1 as MNHEY and CDR2 as SMNVEV (reference sequence). This CDR3 spans 15 amino acids. The CDR3 spells CASSPQAGINYEQYV. The CDR3, as DNA: TGTGCCAGCAGTCCCCAGGCAGGGATCAACTACGAGCAGTACGTC.

This clonotype was observed many times. J is TRBJ2-7 and V is TRBV5-1; 10 bases are a match to TRBD2. CDR1 and CDR2 (germline): SGHRS, YFSETQ. The trim removed 2 bases at V and 0 bases at J, leaving 2 bases unmatched. The CDR3 has 15 amino acids. The CDR3 loop is CASSFLAGDSYEQYF. In DNA form, the CDR3 reads TGCGCCAGCAGCTTCCTAGCGGGGGACTCCTACGAGCAGTACTTC.

The rearrangement joins TRBV7-9 to TRBJ1-1, with D possibly matching TRBD1 (6 bases). In germline, CDR1 is SEHNR, CDR2 FQNEAQ (reference sequence). The V and J ends lost 1 base and 5 bases respectively, with 14 bases between them. The CDR3 totals 15 residues. Written as DNA, the CDR3 is TGTGCCAGCAGCTTAGAGAGGGGGGGCCGGACTGAAGCTTTCTTT. Protein product: CASSLERGGRTEAFF. The full variable domain, its missing parts supplied by reference TRBV7-9 and TRBJ1-1, is DTGVSQNPRHKITKRGQNVTFRCDPISEHNRLYWYRQTLGQGPEFLTYFQNEAQLEKSRLLSDRFSAERPKGSFSTLEIQRTEQGDSAMYLCASSLERGGRTEAFFGQGTRLTVV.

This clonotype appeared many times. The V call is TRBV28, the J call TRBJ2-7; D may be TRBD2 (5 bases). This CDR3 has 16 residues. Per germline, CDR1 MDHEN and CDR2 SYDVKM. The ends were cut back, 6 bases at V and 0 bases at J, with 18 bases in the middle. The CDR3 DNA reads as TGTGCCAGCAGCCACGAGGACTTCTACTACTCCTACGAGCAGTACTTC. Its translation: CASSHEDFYYSYEQYF.

This clonotype was detected ten times or more. This chain uses TRBV29-1 with TRBJ2-2, with D hard to call. Per germline, CDR1 SQVTM and CDR2 ANQGSEA. Trimming removed 4 bases from V and 0 bases from J, with 6 bases in between. CDR3 length equals 13 residues. For the CDR3, the DNA is TGCAGCGTTGCACGGACGAACACCGGGGAGCTGTTTTTT. Translating gives CSVARTNTGELFF.

There are a few counts of this clonotype. The rearrangement links TRBV24-1 to TRBJ2-1, with 7 nucleotides matching TRBD1. Per germline, CDR1 KGHDR and CDR2 SFDVKD. CDR3 length: 15 amino acids. J gave up 3 bases and V 4 bases, and 5 bases lay outside the gene matches. The CDR3 reads CATSDEQGHYNEQFF. As DNA, the CDR3 is TGTGCCACCAGTGACGAACAGGGGCACTACAATGAGCAGTTCTTC.

This clonotype was found many times. The chain recombines TRBV14 with TRBJ2-7; TRBD2 agrees at 8 bases. The CDR3 runs 14 residues. Losses at the gene ends were 2 bases for V and 4 bases for J; bases not matched to a gene: 4. Germline V gene lookup returns CDR1 SGHDN and CDR2 FVKESK. As DNA, the CDR3 is TGTGCCAGCAGCCAACAGCGGGAGAAATACGAGCAGTACTTC. This encodes CASSQQREKYEQYF.

This clonotype was observed a few times. The chain has TRBV28 and TRBJ1-1, with no clear D. V was cut by 10 bases and J by 3 bases, with 9 bases left in between. There are 11 residues in the CDR3. The germline CDR1 and CDR2 sequences are MDHEN and SYDVKM. Written as DNA, the CDR3 is TGTGCCACCCTTGGGGACACTGAAGCTTTCTTT. Translating it yields CATLGDTEAFF.

With regard to this clonotype: This may come from a read error, since a much larger clone is one base off. A read error is likely, as this CDR3 ends without the conserved phenylalanine or tryptophan. This sequence joins TRBV6-2 or TRBV6-3 and TRBJ2-7; D may be TRBD2 (6 bases). The V gene lost 8 bases and the J gene lost 0 bases, with 11 bases spanning the gap. In germline, CDR1 is MNHEY, CDR2 SVGEGT. There are 13 residues in the CDR3. CDR3 loop: CASGGTVSYEQYL. CDR3 nucleotide sequence: TGTGCCAGCGGGGGGACGGTCTCCTACGAGCAGTACCTC.

The CDR3 DNA is TGTGCCAGCAGTTACGGTGACAGACTACCCTATGATCGTGGCTACACCTTC. It translates to CASSYGDRLPYDRGYTF. V usage is TRBV6-5 and J usage is TRBJ1-2, with D possibly TRBD1 on 5 matching bases. The germline gives CDR1 MNHEY, CDR2 SVGAGI. This CDR3 is 17 amino acids long. V was cut by 2 bases and J by 7 bases, with 23 bases left in between.

This clonotype was seen many times. The CDR3: CASTAVGAVSSYEQYF. CDR3 bases: TGTGCCAGCACTGCTGTTGGAGCTGTAAGCTCCTACGAGCAGTACTTC. The gene calls are TRBV28 and TRBJ2-7; D remains unclear. Germline CDR1 is MDHEN and CDR2 is SYDVKM. Trimming shortened V by 7 bases and J by 0 bases, and 19 bases separated the two germline ends. The CDR3 length is 16 residues. The variable domain in full, with the rest retrieved from reference TRBV28 and TRBJ2-7, is DVKVTQSSRYLVKRTGEKVFLECVQDMDHENMFWYRQDPGLGLRLIYFSYDVKMKEKGDIPEGYSVSREKKERFSLILESASTNQTSMYLCASTAVGAVSSYEQYFGPGTRLTVT.

This clonotype was seen ten or more times. The genes are TRBV7-8 and TRBJ1-6, with TRBD1 matching 12 bases. The trim removed 1 base at V and 10 bases at J, leaving 8 bases unmatched. The germline CDR1 and CDR2 sequences are SGHVS and FQNEAQ. The CDR3 runs to 17 residues. CDR3: CASSLVEGQGARSPLHF. The CDR3 DNA follows: TGTGCCAGCAGCTTAGTAGAGGGACAGGGGGCGAGATCACCCCTCCACTTT.

In this sample, this clonotype turned up many times. The chain is built from TRBV6-1 and TRBJ1-5; 7 bases map to TRBD1. Germline CDR1 is MNHNS and CDR2 is SASEGT. The V gene end was trimmed by 7 bases and the J gene end by 2 bases; junction bases not matched to a gene: 8. The CDR3 sequence is 15 residues long. CDR3 sequence (DNA): TGTGCCAGCAAACCGACAGGGTACGGCAATCAGCCCCAGCATTTT. Amino acid sequence: CASKPTGYGNQPQHF.

The rearrangement links TRBV7-2 to TRBJ2-2; D is perhaps TRBD1 (6 bases). Germline-derived CDR1 and CDR2 are SGHTA and FQGNSA. V lost 8 bases and J lost 6, with 16 bases in between. The CDR3 spans 14 residues. This chain's CDR3 is CASAARAGAGELFF. DNA of the CDR3: TGTGCCAGCGCTGCCAGGGCAGGGGCCGGGGAGCTGTTTTTT.

The chain links TRBV7-2 to TRBJ2-7; D is undetermined. The length of the CDR3 is 15 residues. The V end lost 2 bases, the J end lost 0 bases, and 11 bases lay between the germline ends. In germline, CDR1 is SGHTA, CDR2 FQGNSA. The chain's CDR3 is CASSLTHLSSYEQYF. The DNA of the CDR3 is TGTGCCAGCAGCTTAACACATCTGAGCTCCTACGAGCAGTACTTC.

This clonotype was seen ten or more times. The chain is built from TRBV11-2 and TRBJ2-7; D remains unclear. The V end was cut by 2 bases, the J end by 0 bases, with 11 bases between. The germline CDR1 and CDR2 sequences are SGHAT and FQNNGV. The CDR3 covers 15 residues. The CDR3 nucleotides are TGTGCCAGCAGCTTAATGGACCGTAGCTCCTACGAGCAGTACTTC. It yields the protein CASSLMDRSSYEQYF.

This clonotype has at least ten counts. One end of the junction does not line up with germline, which may come from a read error. This chain joins TRBV12-3 or TRBV12-4 and TRBJ2-5; D unresolved. The CDR3 consists of 13 residues. The CDR3 DNA sequence: TGTGCCAGCAGTTTTGAACTCCAAGGGACCCAGTACTTC. Translating gives CASSFELQGTQYF.

This clonotype was seen repeatedly, ten times or more. This chain links TRBV12-3 or TRBV12-4 with TRBJ2-7, with 9 bases fitting TRBD1. The CDR3 sequence is 14 residues long. J gave up 2 bases and V 6 bases, and 5 bases lay outside the gene matches. The CDR3 region has the DNA TGTGCCAGCAGATCCGGGACAGGGACCTACGAGCAGTACTTC. Translating gives CASRSGTGTYEQYF.

This clonotype was detected many times. The chain recombines TRBV9 with TRBJ2-5; 8 bases are shared with TRBD1. This CDR3 is 14 amino acids long. With V trimmed by 2 bases and J by 4 bases, 4 bases remained unmatched. Germline V gene data show CDR1 as SGDLS and CDR2 as YYNGEE. As DNA, the CDR3 is TGTGCCAGCAGCGTTAGGACAGGGTCAGAGACCCAGTACTTC. This codes for CASSVRTGSETQYF.

For this clonotype: A read error is possible here, since a much larger clone lies one base away. The chain uses TRBV30 and TRBJ1-1; the match to TRBD1 covers 7 bases. Per the germline V gene, CDR1 is GTSNPN and CDR2 is SVGIG (reference sequence). The V and J ends lost 8 bases and 8 bases, in that order; junction bases with no gene match: 8. The length of the CDR3 is 11 residues. The CDR3 coding sequence is TGTGCCCGCTCACAGGGGCGGGAAGCTTTCTTT. Translating it yields CARSQGREAFF.

This clonotype was observed at least ten times. The chain uses TRBV29-1 and TRBJ1-3; D unresolved. Trimming stripped 6 bases from V and 0 bases from J, with 6 bases between. The length of the CDR3 is 12 residues. The germline CDR1 and CDR2 sequences are SQVTM and ANQGSEA. For the CDR3, the DNA is TGCAGCGTAGCTATCTCTGGAAACACCATATATTTT. Its protein product is CSVAISGNTIYF.